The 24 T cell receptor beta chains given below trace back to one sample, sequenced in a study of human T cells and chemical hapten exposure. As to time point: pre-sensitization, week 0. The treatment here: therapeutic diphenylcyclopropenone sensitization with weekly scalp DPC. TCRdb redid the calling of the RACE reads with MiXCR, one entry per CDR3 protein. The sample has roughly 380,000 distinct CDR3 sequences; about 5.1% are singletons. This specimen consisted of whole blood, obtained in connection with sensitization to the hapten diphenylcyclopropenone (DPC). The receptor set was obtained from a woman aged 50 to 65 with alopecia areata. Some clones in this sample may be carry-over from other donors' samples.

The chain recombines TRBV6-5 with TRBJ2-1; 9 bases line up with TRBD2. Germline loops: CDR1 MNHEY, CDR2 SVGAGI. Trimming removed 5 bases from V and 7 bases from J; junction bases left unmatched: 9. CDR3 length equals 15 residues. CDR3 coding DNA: TGTGCCAGCAGTACCGTAGCGGGAGTGGGGAATGAGCAGTTCTTC. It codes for CASSTVAGVGNEQFF.

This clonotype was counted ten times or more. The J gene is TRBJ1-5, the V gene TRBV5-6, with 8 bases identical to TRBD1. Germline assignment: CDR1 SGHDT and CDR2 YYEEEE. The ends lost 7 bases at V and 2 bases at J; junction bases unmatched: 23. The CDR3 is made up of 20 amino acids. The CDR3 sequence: CASLNRTGTFGLKCNQPQHF. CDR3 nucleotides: TGTGCCAGCCTGAACCGGACAGGGACTTTTGGTCTCAAATGCAATCAGCCCCAGCATTTT.

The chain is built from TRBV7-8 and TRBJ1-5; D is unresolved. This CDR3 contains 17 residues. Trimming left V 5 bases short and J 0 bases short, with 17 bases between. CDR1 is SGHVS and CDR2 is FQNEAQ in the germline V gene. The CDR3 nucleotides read TGTGCCAGCAGCCCAAGTTCGACGAGAAATAGCAATCAGCCCCAGCATTTT. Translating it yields CASSPSSTRNSNQPQHF.

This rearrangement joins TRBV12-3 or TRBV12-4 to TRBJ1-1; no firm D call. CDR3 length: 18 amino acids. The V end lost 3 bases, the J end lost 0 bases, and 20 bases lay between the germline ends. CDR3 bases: TGTGCCAGCAGTTTTGTCCGACGGGAACGGGCCTTGAACACTGAAGCTTTCTTT. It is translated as CASSFVRRERALNTEAFF.

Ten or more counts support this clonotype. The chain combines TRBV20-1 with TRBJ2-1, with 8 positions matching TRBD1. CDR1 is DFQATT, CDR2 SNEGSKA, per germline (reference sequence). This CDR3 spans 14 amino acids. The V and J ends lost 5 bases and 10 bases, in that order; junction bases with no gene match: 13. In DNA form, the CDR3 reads TGCAGTGCTCTTAGGACAGGGACGAGTTGGGAGCAGTTCTTC. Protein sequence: CSALRTGTSWEQFF.

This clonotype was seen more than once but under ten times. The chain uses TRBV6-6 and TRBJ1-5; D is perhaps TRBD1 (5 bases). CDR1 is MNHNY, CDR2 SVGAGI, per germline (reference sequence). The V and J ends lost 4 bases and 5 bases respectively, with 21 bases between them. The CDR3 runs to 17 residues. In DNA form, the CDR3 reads TGTGCCAGCAGTTTGGGGGGTGGCGGGCGAGGGGATCAGCCCCAGCATTTT. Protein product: CASSLGGGGRGDQPQHF.

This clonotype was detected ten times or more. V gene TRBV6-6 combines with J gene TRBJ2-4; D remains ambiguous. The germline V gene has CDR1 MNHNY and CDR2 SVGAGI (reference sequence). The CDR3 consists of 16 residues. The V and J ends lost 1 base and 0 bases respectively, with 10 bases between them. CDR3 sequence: CASSYYSPAAKNIQYF. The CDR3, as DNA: TGTGCCAGCAGTTACTACTCTCCGGCAGCCAAAAACATTCAGTACTTC.

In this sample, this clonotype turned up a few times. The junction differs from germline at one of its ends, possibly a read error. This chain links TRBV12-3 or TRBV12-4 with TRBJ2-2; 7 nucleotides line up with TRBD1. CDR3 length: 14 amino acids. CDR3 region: CASRSTGNPGELFF. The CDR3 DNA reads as TGTGCCAGCAGGTCGACAGGGAACCCCGGGGAGCTGTTTTTT.

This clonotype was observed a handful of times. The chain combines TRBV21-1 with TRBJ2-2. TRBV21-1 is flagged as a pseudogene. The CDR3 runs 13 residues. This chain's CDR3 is CASTGRNTGELFF. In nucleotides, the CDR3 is TGTGCCAGCACCGGCAGGAACACCGGGGAGCTGTTTTTT.

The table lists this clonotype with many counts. CDR3 DNA sequence: TGTGCCAGCAGTTTTACCAGGGGCACTGAAGCTTTCTTT. Its translation is CASSFTRGTEAFF. V usage is TRBV12-3 or TRBV12-4 and J usage is TRBJ1-1; the D gene is possibly TRBD1 (6 bases). There are 13 residues in the CDR3. Trimming removed 3 bases from V and 4 bases from J, with 9 bases in between.

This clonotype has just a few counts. CDR3 in DNA: TGTGCCAGCAGTTATGGCGGATACTATGGCTACACCTTC. Translating gives CASSYGGYYGYTF. The chain links TRBV6-2 or TRBV6-3 to TRBJ1-2; D remains unclear. Trimming removed 3 bases at V and 3 bases at J, with 8 bases between. CDR1 is MNHEY, CDR2 SVGEGT, per germline. The CDR3 sequence is 13 residues long.

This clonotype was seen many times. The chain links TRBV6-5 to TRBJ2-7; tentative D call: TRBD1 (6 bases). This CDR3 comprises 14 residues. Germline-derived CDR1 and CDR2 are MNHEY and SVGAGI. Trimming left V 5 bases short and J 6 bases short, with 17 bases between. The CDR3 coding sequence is TGTGCCAGCAGTCGACAGGAGGAGGTTAGCGAGCAGTACTTC. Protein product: CASSRQEEVSEQYF.

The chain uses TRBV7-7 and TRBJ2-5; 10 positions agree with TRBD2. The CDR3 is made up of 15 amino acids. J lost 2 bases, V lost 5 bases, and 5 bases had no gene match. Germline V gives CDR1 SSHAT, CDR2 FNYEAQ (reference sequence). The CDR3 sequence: CASSASGGIQETQYF. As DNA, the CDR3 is TGTGCCAGCAGCGCTAGCGGGGGAATTCAAGAGACCCAGTACTTC.

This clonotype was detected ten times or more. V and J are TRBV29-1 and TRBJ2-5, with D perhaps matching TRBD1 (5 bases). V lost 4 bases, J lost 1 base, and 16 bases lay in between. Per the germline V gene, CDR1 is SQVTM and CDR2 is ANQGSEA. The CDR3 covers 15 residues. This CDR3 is CSVASSTGFQETQYF. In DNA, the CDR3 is TGCAGCGTTGCCTCGTCTACAGGTTTCCAAGAGACCCAGTACTTC.

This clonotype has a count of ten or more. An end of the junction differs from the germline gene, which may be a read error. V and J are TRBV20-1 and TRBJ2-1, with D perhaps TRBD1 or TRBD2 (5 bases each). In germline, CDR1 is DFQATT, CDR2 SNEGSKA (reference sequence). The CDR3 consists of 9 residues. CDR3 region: CSAGGGARF. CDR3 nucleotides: TGCAGTGCTGGGGGTGGCGCGCGGTTC.

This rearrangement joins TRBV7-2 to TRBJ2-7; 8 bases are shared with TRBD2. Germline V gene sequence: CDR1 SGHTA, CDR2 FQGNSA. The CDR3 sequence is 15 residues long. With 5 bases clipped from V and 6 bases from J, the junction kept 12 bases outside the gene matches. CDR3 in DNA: TGTGCCAGCAGCCCATCGGGGGGGGCATCAATCGAGCAGTACTTC. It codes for CASSPSGGASIEQYF.

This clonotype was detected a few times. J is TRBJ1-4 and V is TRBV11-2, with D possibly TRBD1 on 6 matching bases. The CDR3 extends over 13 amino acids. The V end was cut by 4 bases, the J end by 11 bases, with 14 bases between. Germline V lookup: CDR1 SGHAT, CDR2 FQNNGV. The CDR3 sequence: CASSSSRQVKLFF. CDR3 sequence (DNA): TGTGCCAGCAGCTCCTCCCGACAGGTGAAACTGTTTTTT.

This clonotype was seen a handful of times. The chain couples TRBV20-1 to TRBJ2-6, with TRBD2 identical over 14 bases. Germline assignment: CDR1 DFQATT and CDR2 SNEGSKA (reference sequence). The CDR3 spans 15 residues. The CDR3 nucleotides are TGCAGGGGGACTAGCGGGGGTATCGCTCTGGACGTCCTGACTTTC. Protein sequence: CRGTSGGIALDVLTF.

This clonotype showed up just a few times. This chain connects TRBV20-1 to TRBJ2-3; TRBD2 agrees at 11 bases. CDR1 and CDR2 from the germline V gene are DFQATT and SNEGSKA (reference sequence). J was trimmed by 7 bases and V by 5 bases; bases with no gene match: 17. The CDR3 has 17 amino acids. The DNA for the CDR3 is TGCAGTGCTCCGACCGAGGGAACTAGCGGGAGATCATATACGCAGTATTTT. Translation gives CSAPTEGTSGRSYTQYF.

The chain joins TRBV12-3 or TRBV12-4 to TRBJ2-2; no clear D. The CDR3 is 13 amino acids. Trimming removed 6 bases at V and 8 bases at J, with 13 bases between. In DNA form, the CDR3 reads TGTGCCAGCAGCGTCCTTTCGCTGGGGGAGCTGTTTTTT. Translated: CASSVLSLGELFF.

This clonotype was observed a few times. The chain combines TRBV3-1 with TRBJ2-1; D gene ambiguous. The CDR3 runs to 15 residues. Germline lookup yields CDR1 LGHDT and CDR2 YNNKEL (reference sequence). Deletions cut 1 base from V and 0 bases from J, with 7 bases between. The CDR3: CASSQGDSSYNEQFF. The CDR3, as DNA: TGTGCCAGCAGCCAAGGCGATAGCTCCTACAATGAGCAGTTCTTC.

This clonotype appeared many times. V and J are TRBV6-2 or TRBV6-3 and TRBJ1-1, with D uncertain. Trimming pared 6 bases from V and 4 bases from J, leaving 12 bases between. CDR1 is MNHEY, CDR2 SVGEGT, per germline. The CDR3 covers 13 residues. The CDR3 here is CASRISSGTEAFF. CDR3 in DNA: TGTGCCAGCAGAATATCTTCGGGCACTGAAGCTTTCTTT.

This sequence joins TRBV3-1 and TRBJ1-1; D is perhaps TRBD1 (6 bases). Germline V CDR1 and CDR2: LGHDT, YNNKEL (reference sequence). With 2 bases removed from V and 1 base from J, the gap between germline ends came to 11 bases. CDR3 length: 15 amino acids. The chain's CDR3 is CASSQLGARNTEAFF. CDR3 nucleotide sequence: TGTGCCAGCAGCCAACTGGGGGCGAGGAACACTGAAGCTTTCTTT.

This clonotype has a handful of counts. CDR3 sequence: CASSFGTPITYEQYF. The CDR3 coding sequence is TGTGCCAGCAGTTTTGGGACACCGATTACCTACGAGCAGTACTTC. The V and J genes are TRBV28 and TRBJ2-7; tentatively, D is TRBD1 (6 bases). CDR1 and CDR2 (germline): MDHEN, SYDVKM. With 3 bases removed from V and 2 bases from J, the gap between germline ends came to 14 bases. The CDR3 contains 15 residues. The whole variable domain, remainder taken from reference TRBV28 and TRBJ2-7, is DVKVTQSSRYLVKRTGEKVFLECVQDMDHENMFWYRQDPGLGLRLIYFSYDVKMKEKGDIPEGYSVSREKKERFSLILESASTNQTSMYLCASSFGTPITYEQYFGPGTRLTVT.